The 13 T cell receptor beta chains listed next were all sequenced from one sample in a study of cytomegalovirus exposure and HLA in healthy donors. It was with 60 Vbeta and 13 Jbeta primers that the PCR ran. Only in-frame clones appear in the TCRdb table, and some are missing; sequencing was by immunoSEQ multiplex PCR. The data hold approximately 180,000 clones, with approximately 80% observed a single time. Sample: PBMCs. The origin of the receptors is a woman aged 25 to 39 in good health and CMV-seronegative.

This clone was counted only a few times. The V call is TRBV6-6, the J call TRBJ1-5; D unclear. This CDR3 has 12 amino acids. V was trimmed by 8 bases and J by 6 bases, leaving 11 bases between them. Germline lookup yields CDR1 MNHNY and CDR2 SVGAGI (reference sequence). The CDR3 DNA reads TGTGCCAGCGCCCCGGCGGGTCAGCCCCAGCATTTT. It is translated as CASAPAGQPQHF.

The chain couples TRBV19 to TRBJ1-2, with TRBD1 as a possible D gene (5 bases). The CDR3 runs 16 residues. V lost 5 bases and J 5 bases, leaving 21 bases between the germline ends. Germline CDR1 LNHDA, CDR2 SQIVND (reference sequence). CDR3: CASSLNQGPLSYGYTF. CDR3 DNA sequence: TGTGCCAGTAGTCTCAACCAGGGCCCACTTTCGTATGGCTACACCTTC.

The CDR3 DNA reads as TGTGCCAGCAGCTTAAGTAAAGCTTATGGCTACACCTTC. Residues: CASSLSKAYGYTF. V is TRBV7-2 and J is TRBJ1-2, with D unclear. This CDR3 has 13 residues. Germline V gene lookup returns CDR1 SGHTA and CDR2 FQGNSA. V was trimmed by 2 bases and J by 5 bases, leaving 9 bases between them.

The CDR3 DNA reads as TGTGCCAGCAGTGGATCTCCGGGCGGGAGCACCGGGGAGCTGTTTTTT. As protein: CASSGSPGGSTGELFF. The V and J genes are TRBV2 and TRBJ2-2; 7 bases agree with TRBD2. This CDR3 has 16 residues. Germline V gene sequence: CDR1 SNHLY, CDR2 FYNNEI. Losses at the gene ends were 4 bases for V and 4 bases for J; bases not matched to a gene: 9.

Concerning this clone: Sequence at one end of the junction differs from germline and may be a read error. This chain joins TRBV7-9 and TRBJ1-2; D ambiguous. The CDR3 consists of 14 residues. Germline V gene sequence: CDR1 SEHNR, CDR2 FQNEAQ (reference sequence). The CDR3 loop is CSSSRPGVGYGYTF. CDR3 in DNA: TGTTCCAGCAGCCGACCCGGGGTCGGGTATGGCTACACCTTC.

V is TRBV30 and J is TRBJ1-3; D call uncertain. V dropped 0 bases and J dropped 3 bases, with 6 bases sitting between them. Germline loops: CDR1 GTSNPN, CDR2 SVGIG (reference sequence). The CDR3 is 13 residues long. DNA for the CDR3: TGTGCCTGGAGTGTCGGGGATGGAAACACCATATATTTT. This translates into CAWSVGDGNTIYF.

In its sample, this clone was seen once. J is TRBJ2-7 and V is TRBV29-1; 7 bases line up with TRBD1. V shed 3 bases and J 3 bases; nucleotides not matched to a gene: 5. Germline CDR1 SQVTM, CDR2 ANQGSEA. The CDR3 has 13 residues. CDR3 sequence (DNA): TGCAGCGTTGATCAGCCAGGGGGCTACGAGCAGTACTTC. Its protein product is CSVDQPGGYEQYF.

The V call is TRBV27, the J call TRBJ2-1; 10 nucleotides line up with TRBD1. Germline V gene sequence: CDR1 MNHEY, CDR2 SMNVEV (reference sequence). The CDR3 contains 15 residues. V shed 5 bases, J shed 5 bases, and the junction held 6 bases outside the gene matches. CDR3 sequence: CASSRDRGQNNEQFF. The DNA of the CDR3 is TGTGCCAGCAGTCGGGACAGGGGACAAAACAATGAGCAGTTCTTC.

The CDR3 sequence: CASSGPEQGSTQYF. Here the CDR3 DNA reads TGCGCCAGCAGCGGACCGGAACAGGGATCGACCCAGTACTTC. The chain recombines TRBV5-1 with TRBJ2-5, with D perhaps matching TRBD1 (6 bases). The CDR3 sequence is 14 residues long. Trimming removed 4 bases from V and 7 bases from J, with 17 bases in between. Germline V CDR1 and CDR2: SGHRS, YFSETQ.

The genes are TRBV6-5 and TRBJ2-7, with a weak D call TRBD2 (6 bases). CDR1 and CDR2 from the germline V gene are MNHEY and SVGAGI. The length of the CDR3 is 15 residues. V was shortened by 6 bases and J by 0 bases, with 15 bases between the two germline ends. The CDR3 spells CASREGTLPSYEQYF. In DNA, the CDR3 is TGTGCCAGCAGGGAGGGGACGCTCCCCTCCTACGAGCAGTACTTC.

The CDR3 is CASSPGGSQPQHF. The CDR3 DNA follows: TGTGCCAGCTCACCAGGGGGGTCGCAGCCCCAGCATTTT. This chain links TRBV18 with TRBJ1-5, with D possibly matching TRBD1 (5 bases). The CDR3 runs 13 residues. Germline V gene lookup returns CDR1 KGHSH and CDR2 LQKENI. V lost 2 bases to trimming and J lost 7 bases, with 9 bases between them.

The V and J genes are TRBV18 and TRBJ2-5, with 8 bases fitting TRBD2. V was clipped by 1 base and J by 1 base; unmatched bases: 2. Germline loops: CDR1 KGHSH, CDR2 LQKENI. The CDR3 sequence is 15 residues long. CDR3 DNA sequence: TGTGCCAGCTCACCACAACTAGCGGCCCAAGAGACCCAGTACTTC. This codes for CASSPQLAAQETQYF.

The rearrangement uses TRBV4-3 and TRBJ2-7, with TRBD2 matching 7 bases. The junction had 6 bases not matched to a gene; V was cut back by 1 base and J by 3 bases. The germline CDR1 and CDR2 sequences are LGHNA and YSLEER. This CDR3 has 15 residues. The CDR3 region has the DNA TGCGCCAGCAGCCAAGGGACTAGTCCGTACTACGAGCAGTACTTC. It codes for CASSQGTSPYYEQYF.